The TCR beta chain described here comes from a study of blood T cells in healthy people across ages. This CDR3 spans 13 amino acids. V lost 4 bases and J 8 bases, leaving 14 bases between the germline ends. Germline CDR1 SNHLY, CDR2 FYNNEI. Combining a sample-barcoded 5' primer with a J-beta primer mix, a second PCR ran for 7 to 11 cycles. TCRdb re-derived calls from the 5' RACE reads in MiXCR, one entry per CDR3 protein. The sample has over a million distinct CDR3 sequences, more than 35% seen once. This receptor was obtained from an older woman in good health. The sequenced material came from blood. The chain uses TRBV2 and TRBJ1-2; D perhaps matches TRBD1 (6 bases). CDR3 sequence reads: CASSVGGLGGYTF. Here the CDR3 DNA reads TGTGCCAGCAGTGTCGGGGGCTTGGGCGGCTACACCTTC.